The 22 T cell receptor beta chains below were found in one sample sequenced in a study of monozygotic twins with inflammatory bowel disease (dated by TCRdb to the late 2010s). Preparation of the library involved 5' RACE. The listed sequencing device is Illumina HiSeq 2500. TCRdb reprocessed the reads and provides one entry for every CDR3 protein sequence; no DNA is given. The table for this sample lists around 380,000 distinct CDR3 sequences. Together, the top ten hold about 2.3% of the sample. Sequences were obtained from blood. The receptor source for this set is a human donor with ulcerative colitis or Crohn's disease, or a healthy co-twin of an affected twin (not recorded which).

The rearrangement links TRBV7-2 to TRBJ2-7; TCRdb outputs TRBD1, but without DNA this stays unchecked. The CDR3 runs to 14 residues. Germline loops: CDR1 SGHTA, CDR2 FQGNSA. CDR3 in amino acids: CASSLVGAGYEQYF.

V and J are TRBV20-1 and TRBJ2-2. Germline values: CDR1 DFQATT, CDR2 SNEGSKA (reference sequence). CDR3 length: 16 amino acids. CDR3 loop: CSARGGGRSNTGELFF.

The chain recombines TRBV10-2 with TRBJ1-5. There are 13 residues in the CDR3. Per germline, CDR1 WSHSY and CDR2 SAAADI. CDR3 loop: CASTSGRNQPQHF.

This chain connects TRBV7-9 to TRBJ1-1; TCRdb's D gene call, TRBD1, goes unchecked for lack of DNA. Germline values: CDR1 SEHNR, CDR2 FQNEAQ (reference sequence). CDR3 length: 13 amino acids. The CDR3 is CASSKDSYTEAFF.

V is TRBV7-2 and J is TRBJ2-5; as DNA is missing, the TRBD1 call by TCRdb cannot be tested. Germline-derived CDR1 and CDR2 are SGHTA and FQGNSA. This CDR3 contains 13 residues. CDR3 amino acids: CASSPTGAETQYF.

The J gene is TRBJ1-2, the V gene TRBV7-2; TCRdb proposes TRBD1, but this gene call is untestable without DNA. This CDR3 region has 15 residues. Germline CDR1 and CDR2: SGHTA and FQGNSA. CDR3 sequence: CASSLEIRTGDGYTF.

CDR3: CASSLAGQGNQPQHF. The chain couples TRBV5-1 to TRBJ1-5; TCRdb's D gene call, TRBD1, goes unchecked for lack of DNA. The CDR3 is 15 amino acids. Germline V gene data show CDR1 as SGHRS and CDR2 as YFSETQ.

CDR3 sequence: CASSLERIPGELFF. V gene TRBV5-1 combines with J gene TRBJ2-2. CDR1 is SGHRS, CDR2 YFSETQ, per germline. This CDR3 is 14 amino acids long.

The V call is TRBV30, the J call TRBJ1-1; there is no DNA to check the TCRdb D call of TRBD1. The CDR3 extends over 11 amino acids. Germline V gene sequence: CDR1 GTSNPN, CDR2 SVGIG (reference sequence). CDR3 region: CAWSVNQGAFF.

V is TRBV5-1 and J is TRBJ2-1; TCRdb outputs TRBD1, but without DNA this stays unchecked. From germline, CDR1 is SGHRS and CDR2 YFSETQ. The CDR3 covers 16 residues. The CDR3 here is CASSPGWRQGVNEQFF.

The CDR3 region is CASSFSDGGVQYF. The rearrangement joins TRBV27 to TRBJ2-7; TCRdb designates TRBD2, a call that cannot be tested without DNA. The germline V gene has CDR1 MNHEY and CDR2 SMNVEV (reference sequence). The CDR3 has 13 residues.

V and J are TRBV3-1 and TRBJ1-2. The CDR3 covers 13 residues. The germline V gene has CDR1 LGHDT and CDR2 YNNKEL (reference sequence). CDR3 sequence: CASSIMERYGYTF. The full variable domain, rest sourced from reference TRBV3-1 and TRBJ1-2, is DTAVSQTPKYLVTQMGNDKSIKCEQNLGHDTMYWYKQDSKKFLKIMFSYNNKELIINETVPNRFSPKSPDKAHLNLHINSLELGDSAVYFCASSIMERYGYTFGSGTRLTVV.

This chain links TRBV29-1 with TRBJ1-5; no DNA is available, so the TRBD1 call from TCRdb remains unchecked. The CDR3 runs to 12 residues. The germline V gene encodes CDR1 SQVTM and CDR2 ANQGSEA. CDR3 sequence reads: CSGHVPGEPQHF.

This sequence joins TRBV5-1 and TRBJ1-1. This CDR3 spans 12 amino acids. The germline V gene encodes CDR1 SGHRS and CDR2 YFSETQ. CDR3 residues: CASSLMGLEAFF.

CDR3 sequence: CASSEQRGLENTEAFF. This chain connects TRBV13 to TRBJ1-1; TCRdb designates TRBD1, a call that cannot be tested without DNA. This CDR3 has 16 residues. Per the germline V gene, CDR1 is PRHDT and CDR2 is FYEKMQ (reference sequence).

The chain is built from TRBV12-3 or TRBV12-4 and TRBJ1-6; TCRdb indicates TRBD1, and absent DNA this call remains unverified. The CDR3 length is 12 residues. The chain's CDR3 is CASRRGPSPLHF.

The chain recombines TRBV4-1 with TRBJ2-4; checking the TCRdb D call of TRBD1 is not possible without DNA. Germline-derived CDR1 and CDR2 are MGHRA and YSYEKL. The CDR3 consists of 17 residues. The CDR3 protein is CASSSLKPPLAKNIQYF.

The chain couples TRBV7-9 to TRBJ1-6; TCRdb reports TRBD1, a call that lacks DNA to check it against. The CDR3 runs 15 residues. The germline CDR1 and CDR2 sequences are SEHNR and FQNEAQ (reference sequence). The CDR3 sequence is CASSLGQGNNSPLHF.

The chain couples TRBV27 to TRBJ2-1; TCRdb gives TRBD2 as the D gene, but with no DNA this cannot be confirmed. The CDR3 has 19 residues. Per germline, CDR1 MNHEY and CDR2 SMNVEV (reference sequence). The CDR3 is CASSLGAGGPSGSRNEQFF.

The chain has TRBV6-1 and TRBJ2-1; there is no DNA to check the TCRdb D call of TRBD2. This CDR3 contains 16 residues. Germline CDR1 MNHNS, CDR2 SASEGT. This CDR3 is CASSTPSGGALSEQFF.

V and J are TRBV3-1 and TRBJ2-2; there is no DNA to check the TCRdb D call of TRBD1. CDR3 length: 15 amino acids. Per germline, CDR1 LGHDT and CDR2 YNNKEL (reference sequence). CDR3 region: CASSSRGEGVGELFF. Variable domain in full (rest from reference TRBV3-1 and TRBJ2-2): DTAVSQTPKYLVTQMGNDKSIKCEQNLGHDTMYWYKQDSKKFLKIMFSYNNKELIINETVPNRFSPKSPDKAHLNLHINSLELGDSAVYFCASSSRGEGVGELFFGEGSRLTVL.

The CDR3 loop is CSASDGSISGEQYF. The chain joins TRBV20-1 to TRBJ2-7; TCRdb's D call, TRBD2, is unchecked because there is no DNA. Germline lookup yields CDR1 DFQATT and CDR2 SNEGSKA (reference sequence). This CDR3 comprises 14 residues.